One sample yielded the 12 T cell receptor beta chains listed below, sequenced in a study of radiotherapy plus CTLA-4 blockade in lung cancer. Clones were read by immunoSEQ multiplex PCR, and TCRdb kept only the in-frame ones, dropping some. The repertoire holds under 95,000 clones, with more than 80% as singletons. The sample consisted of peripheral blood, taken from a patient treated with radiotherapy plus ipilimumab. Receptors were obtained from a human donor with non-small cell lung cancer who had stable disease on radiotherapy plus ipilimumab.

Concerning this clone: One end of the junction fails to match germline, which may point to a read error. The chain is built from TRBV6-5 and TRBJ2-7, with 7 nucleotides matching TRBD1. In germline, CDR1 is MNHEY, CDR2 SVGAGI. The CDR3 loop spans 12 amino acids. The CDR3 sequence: CASSDGTDFKHF. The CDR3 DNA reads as TGTGCCAGCAGTGACGGGACAGACTTCAAGCACTTC.

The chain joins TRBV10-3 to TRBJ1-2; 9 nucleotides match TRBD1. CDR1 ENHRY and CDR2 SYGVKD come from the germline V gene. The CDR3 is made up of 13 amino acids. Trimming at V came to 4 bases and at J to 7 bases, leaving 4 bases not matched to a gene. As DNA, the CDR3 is TGTGCCATCAGTGCGACAGGGGGGACTGGCTACACCTTC. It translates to CAISATGGTGYTF.

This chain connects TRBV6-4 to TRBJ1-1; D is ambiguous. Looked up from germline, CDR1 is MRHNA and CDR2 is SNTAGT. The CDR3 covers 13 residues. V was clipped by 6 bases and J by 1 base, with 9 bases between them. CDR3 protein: CASRQRQNTEAFF. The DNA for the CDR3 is TGTGCCAGCAGACAGCGACAGAACACTGAAGCTTTCTTT.

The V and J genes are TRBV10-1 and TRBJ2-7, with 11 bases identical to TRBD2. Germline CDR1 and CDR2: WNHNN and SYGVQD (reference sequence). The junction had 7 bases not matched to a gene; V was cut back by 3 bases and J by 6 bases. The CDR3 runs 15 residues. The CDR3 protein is CASSDPTSGAFEQYF. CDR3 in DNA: TGCGCCAGCAGTGACCCGACTAGCGGGGCGTTCGAGCAGTACTTC.

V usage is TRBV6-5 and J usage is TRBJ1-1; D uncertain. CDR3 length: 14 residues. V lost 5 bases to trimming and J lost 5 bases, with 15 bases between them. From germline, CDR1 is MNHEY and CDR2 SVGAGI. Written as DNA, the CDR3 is TGTGCCAGCAGTCGTCCGGAGAAGAGGACTGAAGCTTTCTTT. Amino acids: CASSRPEKRTEAFF.

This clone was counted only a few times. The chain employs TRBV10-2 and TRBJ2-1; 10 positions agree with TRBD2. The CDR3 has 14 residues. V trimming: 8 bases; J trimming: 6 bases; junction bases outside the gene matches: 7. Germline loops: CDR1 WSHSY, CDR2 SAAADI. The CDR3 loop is CASCQSGRANEQFF. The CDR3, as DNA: TGCGCCAGCTGCCAAAGCGGGAGGGCCAATGAGCAGTTCTTC.

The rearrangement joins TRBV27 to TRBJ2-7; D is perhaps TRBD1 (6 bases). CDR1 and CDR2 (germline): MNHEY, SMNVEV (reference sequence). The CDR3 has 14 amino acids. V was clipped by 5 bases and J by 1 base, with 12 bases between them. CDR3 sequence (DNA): TGTGCCAGCAGTCCCCTCACAGGGTCCTACGAGCAGTACTTC. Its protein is CASSPLTGSYEQYF.

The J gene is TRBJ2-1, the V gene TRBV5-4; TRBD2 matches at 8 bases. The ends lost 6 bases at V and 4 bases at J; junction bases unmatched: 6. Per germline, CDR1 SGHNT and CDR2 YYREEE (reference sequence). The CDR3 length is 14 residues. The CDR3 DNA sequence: TGTGCCAGCACGCGGGAGGAGCAATACAATGAGCAGTTCTTC. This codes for CASTREEQYNEQFF.

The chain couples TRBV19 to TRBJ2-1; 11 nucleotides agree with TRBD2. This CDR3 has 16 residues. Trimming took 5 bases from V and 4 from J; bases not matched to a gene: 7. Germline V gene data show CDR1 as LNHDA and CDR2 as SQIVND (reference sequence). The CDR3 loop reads CASSLFLAGGYNEQFF. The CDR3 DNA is TGTGCCAGTAGTCTCTTCCTAGCGGGAGGATACAATGAGCAGTTCTTC.

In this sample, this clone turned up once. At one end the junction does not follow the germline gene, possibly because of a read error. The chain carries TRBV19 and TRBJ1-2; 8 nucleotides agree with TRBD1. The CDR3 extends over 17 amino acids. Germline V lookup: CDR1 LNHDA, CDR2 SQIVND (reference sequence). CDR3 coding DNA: TGTGTCAGTACCACCCCTTCAGGGGGCAGAGCTAACTATGGCTACACCTTC. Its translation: CVSTTPSGGRANYGYTF.

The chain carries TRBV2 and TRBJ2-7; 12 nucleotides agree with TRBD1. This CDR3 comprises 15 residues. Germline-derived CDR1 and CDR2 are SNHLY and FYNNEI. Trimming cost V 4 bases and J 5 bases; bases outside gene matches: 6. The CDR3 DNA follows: TGTGCCAGCAGTGTCCGGGGGACAGGGGGCGACGAGCAGTACTTC. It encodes CASSVRGTGGDEQYF.

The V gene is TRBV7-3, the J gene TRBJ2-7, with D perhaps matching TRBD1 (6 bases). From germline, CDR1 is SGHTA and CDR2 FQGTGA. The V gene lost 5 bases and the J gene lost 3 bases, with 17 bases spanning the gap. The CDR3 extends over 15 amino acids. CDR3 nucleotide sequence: TGTGCCAGCAGCGCTTATGCCGGACAGCTCTACGAGCAGTACTTC. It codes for CASSAYAGQLYEQYF.